This T cell receptor (beta chain) comes out of a study of response to subunit inactivated influenza vaccine (dated by TCRdb to about 2018). In the study overall: The study used deep quantitative T cell receptor repertoire profiling to track responses to a trivalent subunit inactivated influenza vaccine. The research as a whole found: According to the authors, only a limited number of new T cells may be recruited by each seasonal influenza vaccination.

Based on the germline V gene, the CDR1 and CDR2 sequences are SGDLS and YYNGEE. Ends trimmed: V by 2 bases, J by 4 bases; bases unmatched to a gene: 4. Including the terminal cysteine and phenylalanine, the CDR3 comprises 15 residues. Of all the DNA, just the CDR3 is kept, 45 bases in frame from base 1. Concerning this clonotype itself: The target of this receptor is not known. Within one base of it there is no much larger clone, and no base qualities were kept.

Libraries came from RT-PCR. Instrument used: Illumina HiSeq 2500. TCRdb applied fastp at Q25 and MiXCR to the public reads, then kept only in-frame beta chains. Each record represents a unique CDR3 protein, reported with the most common genes and DNA among its rows. Across this sample there are some 800,000 distinct CDR3 sequences, with about 20% seen only once. The top ten constitute about 9.4% of the sample. The material was PBMCs from blood, obtained less than 6 days after vaccination. The sequence was collected from a man aged 50-59 years who received an inactivated influenza vaccine. Donor details come from another sample of the same person, matched by shared clones. The sequence links TRBV9 to TRBJ2-2, with 8 junctional bases fitting TRBD2. The CDR3 has the sequence CASSVSGVGTGELFF. Read as DNA, the sequence is TGTGCCAGCAGCGTTAGCGGGGTAGGCACCGGGGAGCTGTTTTTT.